A single sample is the source of the 30 T cell receptor beta chains below, sequenced in a study of metastatic and nonmetastatic thyroid tumors. Thyroid surgery was performed in patients who had received no treatment beforehand. TCRdb reassembled clones from the PCR reads with MiXCR. The repertoire holds 30,000 to 40,000 clones, with about 15% as singletons. The specimen sequenced was blood. Receptors originate from a male donor with papillary thyroid cancer or a benign thyroid nodule (not recorded which). Some clones in this sample may be carry-over from other donors' samples.

This clone was observed many times. The J gene is TRBJ2-7, the V gene TRBV9, with 10 bases fitting TRBD2. CDR3 length: 15 residues. The germline CDR1 and CDR2 sequences are SGDLS and YYNGEE. V trimming: 4 bases; J trimming: 3 bases; junction bases outside the gene matches: 7. CDR3: CASSLGVAGGYEQYF. DNA for the CDR3: TGTGCCAGCAGCCTCGGGGTAGCGGGAGGCTACGAGCAGTACTTC.

This clone was picked up a small number of times. One base away lies a much larger clone, so this may be a sequencing read error. The chain has TRBV7-9 and TRBJ2-3; 9 bases are shared with TRBD1. CDR3 length: 11 residues. Germline loops: CDR1 SEHNR, CDR2 FQNEAQ (reference sequence). After removal of 6 bases from V and 11 bases from J, the junction contained 3 bases not matched to a gene. CDR3 bases: TGTGCCAGCAGTCGACAGGGGGTGCAGTATTTT. Translation: CASSRQGVQYF.

There are many counts of this clone. The rearrangement links TRBV10-1 to TRBJ2-1, with TRBD1 matching over 7 bases. Losses at the gene ends were 3 bases for V and 7 bases for J; bases not matched to a gene: 6. CDR3 length: 14 residues. Germline loops: CDR1 WNHNN, CDR2 SYGVQD (reference sequence). The CDR3 DNA is TGCGCCAGCAGTGAAAGGGGGCTCGAGAATGAGCAGTTCTTC. Its protein product is CASSERGLENEQFF.

This clone has at least ten counts. The chain has TRBV11-2 and TRBJ1-1; D ambiguous. Germline V gives CDR1 SGHAT, CDR2 FQNNGV. This CDR3 is built from 15 residues. Trimming took off 2 bases at V and 4 bases at J, with 14 bases between the two ends. The CDR3 region is CASSLTDQESTEAFF. The DNA of the CDR3 is TGTGCCAGCAGCTTAACCGATCAGGAGAGCACTGAAGCTTTCTTT.

This clone was picked up many times. V gene TRBV7-6 combines with J gene TRBJ2-7, with 7 bases lining up with TRBD2. Unmatched junction bases numbered 13, after V lost 0 bases and J lost 2 bases. The CDR3 totals 18 residues. Germline CDR1 and CDR2: SGHVS and FNYEAQ. CDR3 DNA: TGTGCCAGCAGCTTAGCGGGGCGGGGGTCCGGGGCCACCTACGAGCAGTACTTC. Residues: CASSLAGRGSGATYEQYF. Supplemented by reference TRBV7-6 and TRBJ2-7, the full variable domain reads GAGVSQSPRYKVTKRGQDVALRCDPISGHVSLYWYRQALGQGPEFLTYFNYEAQQDKSGLPNDRFSAERPEGSISTLTIQRTEQRDSAMYRCASSLAGRGSGATYEQYFGPGTRLTVT.

The table lists this clone with many counts. The CDR3 DNA follows: TGTGCCAGCACCCTCGGACTGCATTCTTTGGAGACCCAGTACTTC. It encodes CASTLGLHSLETQYF. The rearrangement links TRBV12-3 or TRBV12-4 to TRBJ2-5; perhaps TRBD2 as D (5 bases). V was trimmed by 7 bases and J by 5 bases, leaving 20 bases between them. The CDR3 sequence is 15 residues long.

This rearrangement joins TRBV20-1 to TRBJ2-7; TRBD1 is a possible D gene (7 bases). Germline assignment: CDR1 DFQATT and CDR2 SNEGSKA (reference sequence). V lost 7 bases and J 3 bases, leaving 13 bases between the germline ends. The CDR3 length is 12 residues. The CDR3 region is CSGSGGLYEQYF. The CDR3 bases are TGCAGTGGATCAGGGGGGCTCTACGAGCAGTACTTC.

This clone came up many times. J is TRBJ2-3 and V is TRBV11-2, with 7 bases identical to TRBD1. Germline CDR1 reads SGHAT; CDR2 reads FQNNGV. The CDR3 is 14 residues long. V lost 4 bases and J lost 3; bases outside the gene matches: 4. The CDR3 region is CASSYRGGTDTQYF. Here the CDR3 DNA reads TGTGCCAGCAGCTACAGGGGTGGAACAGATACGCAGTATTTT.

Notes on this clone: Other DNA sequences within the sample encode an identical CDR3. The CDR3, as DNA: TGCAGTGTCATGACCCCCAGGGGACTAGCCTACGAGCAGTACTTC. It is translated as CSVMTPRGLAYEQYF. V usage is TRBV20-1 and J usage is TRBJ2-7; 8 bases align to TRBD2. Trimming removed 7 bases from V and 2 bases from J; junction bases left unmatched: 13. CDR3 length: 15 residues. CDR1 is DFQATT and CDR2 is SNEGSKA in the germline V gene (reference sequence).

Many counts were recorded for this clone. The chain recombines TRBV5-1 with TRBJ2-5; the D gene is possibly TRBD2 (7 bases). The CDR3 totals 14 residues. Germline CDR1 SGHRS, CDR2 YFSETQ. Trimming took off 5 bases at V and 4 bases at J, with 15 bases between the two ends. The CDR3 protein is CASRPGGLGETQYF. DNA for the CDR3: TGCGCCAGCAGGCCCGGGGGGCTTGGAGAGACCCAGTACTTC.

This clone is categorized as medium-sized. The V and J genes are TRBV12-3 or TRBV12-4 and TRBJ2-1; the match to TRBD2 covers 10 bases. With 7 bases clipped from V and 11 bases from J, the junction kept 8 bases outside the gene matches. CDR3 length: 13 amino acids. Here the CDR3 reads CASKPVAGGKQFF. In DNA form, the CDR3 reads TGTGCCAGCAAGCCAGTAGCGGGAGGTAAGCAGTTCTTC.

Turning to this clone: One end of the junction varies from germline; a read error may be responsible. The V and J genes are TRBV5-1 and TRBJ2-7; tentative D call: TRBD1 (6 bases). The germline CDR1 and CDR2 sequences are SGHRS and YFSETQ. This CDR3 comprises 14 residues. The CDR3: CASSLGPTLDSRNF. CDR3 DNA: TGCGCCAGCAGCTTGGGGCCTACTCTGGACAGTCGGAACTTC.

This clone was seen at least ten times. The V and J genes are TRBV18 and TRBJ1-2; no definite D call. This CDR3 is 14 amino acids long. In germline, CDR1 is KGHSH, CDR2 LQKENI. Trimming removed 5 bases from V and 6 bases from J, with 16 bases in between. The CDR3 loop reads CASSSAEGSHGYTF. The CDR3 DNA reads TGTGCCAGCTCATCAGCCGAGGGATCACATGGCTACACCTTC.

This clone was seen only a few times. This chain connects TRBV6-1 to TRBJ2-2; possible D gene TRBD1, 6 bases. Trimming removed 8 bases at V and 1 base at J, with 17 bases between. Germline-derived CDR1 and CDR2 are MNHNS and SASEGT. The CDR3 is made up of 16 amino acids. CDR3 nucleotide sequence: TGTGCCAGCGAGCCTTCGACAGGACGGAACACCGGGGAGCTGTTTTTT. Residues: CASEPSTGRNTGELFF.

This clone came up many times. This rearrangement joins TRBV5-1 to TRBJ1-1; the D is unclear. The CDR3 runs 15 residues. Germline CDR1 and CDR2: SGHRS and YFSETQ. V lost 0 bases, J lost 0 bases, and 9 bases lay in between. CDR3 sequence reads: CASSLGHRMNTEAFF. CDR3 bases: TGCGCCAGCAGCTTGGGACACCGAATGAACACTGAAGCTTTCTTT.

This clone has ten or more counts. The rearrangement links TRBV7-8 to TRBJ2-7; 8 nucleotides agree with TRBD2. The CDR3 spans 15 residues. Germline loops: CDR1 SGHVS, CDR2 FQNEAQ. J gave up 2 bases and V 3 bases, and 6 bases lay outside the gene matches. The CDR3 protein is CASSFFNSGTYEQYF. The CDR3 region has the DNA TGTGCCAGCAGCTTCTTTAATAGCGGGACCTACGAGCAGTACTTC.

This clone was seen many times. The gene calls are TRBV6-1 and TRBJ2-7; D is possibly TRBD2 (5 bases). Between the trimmed V and J ends, which lost 7 bases and 3 bases, there was a span of 22 bases. CDR1 MNHNS and CDR2 SASEGT come from the germline V gene. The CDR3 has 16 amino acids. The CDR3, as DNA: TGTGCCAGCAACGACGAGGGAACCCCTACCTACTACGAGCAGTACTTC. Amino acid sequence: CASNDEGTPTYYEQYF.

This clone occurred many times. J is TRBJ2-7 and V is TRBV19; TRBD1 might be the D (6 bases). CDR3 length equals 14 residues. V dropped 5 bases and J dropped 3 bases, with 14 bases sitting between them. CDR1 is LNHDA, CDR2 SQIVND, per germline (reference sequence). CDR3: CASSPPGTIYEQYF. CDR3 coding DNA: TGTGCCAGTAGTCCGCCCGGGACAATCTACGAGCAGTACTTC.

This clone was counted many times. The chain joins TRBV3-1 to TRBJ1-1; D is unresolved. Germline V gives CDR1 LGHDT, CDR2 YNNKEL (reference sequence). Trimming removed 5 bases at V and 1 base at J, with 8 bases between. CDR3 length: 13 amino acids. The CDR3 loop reads CASSIQTNTEAFF. CDR3 nucleotide sequence: TGTGCCAGCAGCATCCAGACGAACACTGAAGCTTTCTTT.

Many counts were recorded for this clone. The genes are TRBV19 and TRBJ1-2; TRBD1 is a possible D gene (6 bases). V was clipped by 5 bases and J by 6 bases, with 16 bases between them. The CDR3 is 14 residues long. Germline assignment: CDR1 LNHDA and CDR2 SQIVND (reference sequence). The CDR3 loop reads CASSSRGSRHGYTF. CDR3 DNA: TGTGCCAGTAGTTCCAGGGGCTCCAGGCATGGCTACACCTTC.

This clone was observed many times. The chain joins TRBV4-1 to TRBJ1-4; 9 positions match TRBD1. Germline V gene data show CDR1 as MGHRA and CDR2 as YSYEKL. The length of the CDR3 is 16 residues. With V trimmed by 8 bases and J by 3 bases, 10 bases remained unmatched. The CDR3 loop is CASGSTGGIANEKLFF. CDR3 DNA sequence: TGCGCCAGCGGTTCGACAGGGGGGATAGCTAATGAAAAACTGTTTTTT.

This clone was counted ten times or more. This chain uses TRBV5-1 with TRBJ2-5; TRBD1 aligns across 7 bases. The CDR3 contains 14 residues. Germline assignment: CDR1 SGHRS and CDR2 YFSETQ. J gave up 5 bases and V 0 bases, and 4 bases lay outside the gene matches. In nucleotides, the CDR3 is TGCGCCAGCAGCTTGGGGCACAGGGGTGAGACCCAGTACTTC. This gives the protein CASSLGHRGETQYF.

At least ten counts were recorded for this clone. The rearrangement links TRBV11-2 to TRBJ2-1, with 10 bases aligning to TRBD2. The CDR3 is 16 amino acids. With 2 bases clipped from V and 8 bases from J, the junction kept 9 bases outside the gene matches. Germline V gene data show CDR1 as SGHAT and CDR2 as FQNNGV. CDR3 sequence reads: CASSLRLASGSYEQFF. As DNA, the CDR3 is TGTGCCAGCAGCTTACGGCTGGCTAGCGGGAGCTATGAGCAGTTCTTC. Variable domain in full (rest from reference TRBV11-2 and TRBJ2-1): EAGVAQSPRYKIIEKRQSVAFWCNPISGHATLYWYQQILGQGPKLLIQFQNNGVVDDSQLPKDRFSAERLKGVDSTLKIQPAKLEDSAVYLCASSLRLASGSYEQFFGPGTRLTVL.

Concerning this clone itself: Mismatch with germline at one junction end may stem from a read error. This sequence joins TRBV11-2 and TRBJ2-3; unclear D gene. Germline V CDR1 and CDR2: SGHAT, FQNNGV. The CDR3 runs 15 residues. The CDR3 nucleotides read TGTGCCAGCAGCCCATCCAACGTCGGCACAGATAAGCAGTATTTT. Amino acid sequence: CASSPSNVGTDKQYF. Together with reference TRBV11-2 and TRBJ2-3, the CDR3 gives the full variable domain: EAGVAQSPRYKIIEKRQSVAFWCNPISGHATLYWYQQILGQGPKLLIQFQNNGVVDDSQLPKDRFSAERLKGVDSTLKIQPAKLEDSAVYLCASSPSNVGTDKQYFGPGTRLTVL.

This clone was picked up many times. V usage is TRBV12-3 or TRBV12-4 and J usage is TRBJ1-2; maybe TRBD1 (6 bases). Trimming stripped 7 bases from V and 4 bases from J, with 16 bases between. The CDR3 contains 14 residues. The CDR3 nucleotides read TGTGCCAGCACCGGAACAGGGCAGATCTATGGCTACACCTTC. Translation: CASTGTGQIYGYTF.

A few counts support this clone. The conserved closing phenylalanine or tryptophan is absent in this CDR3, likely reflecting a read error. This chain joins TRBV12-3 or TRBV12-4 and TRBJ2-3; 8 nucleotides match TRBD2. Trimming took 5 bases from V and 6 from J; bases not matched to a gene: 4. The CDR3 covers 13 residues. The CDR3 protein is CASSRLASDTQYS. In DNA form, the CDR3 reads TGTGCCAGCAGTAGACTAGCGAGTGATACGCAGTATTCT.

This clone was picked up many times. This chain connects TRBV7-9 to TRBJ2-7; 12 nucleotides agree with TRBD2. The CDR3 is 13 residues long. J was trimmed by 9 bases and V by 2 bases; bases with no gene match: 2. Germline loops: CDR1 SEHNR, CDR2 FQNEAQ (reference sequence). The CDR3 coding sequence is TGTGCCAGCAGCTTACCTAGCGGGAGGGTGCAGTACTTC. This codes for CASSLPSGRVQYF.

This clone came up many times. CDR3 sequence reads: CASSSTSGSSYEQYF. CDR3 bases: TGTGCCAGCAGTTCCACTAGCGGGAGCTCCTACGAGCAGTACTTC. This chain uses TRBV5-4 with TRBJ2-7, with 11 bases aligning to TRBD2. This CDR3 is 15 amino acids long. After removal of 5 bases from V and 0 bases from J, the junction contained 4 bases not matched to a gene. Per the germline V gene, CDR1 is SGHNT and CDR2 is YYREEE (reference sequence). The entire variable domain, with the rest obtained from reference TRBV5-4 and TRBJ2-7, is as follows: ETGVTQSPTHLIKTRGQQVTLRCSSQSGHNTVSWYQQALGQGPQFIFQYYREEENGRGNFPPRFSGLQFPNYSSELNVNALELDDSALYLCASSSTSGSSYEQYFGPGTRLTVT.

V gene TRBV5-4 combines with J gene TRBJ2-5; 10 bases align to TRBD2. Germline values: CDR1 SGHNT, CDR2 YYREEE (reference sequence). The CDR3 has 16 residues. V gave up 4 bases and J gave up 5 bases; unmatched junction bases: 11. CDR3 amino acids: CASSRGASGSVETQYF. In DNA form, the CDR3 reads TGTGCCAGCAGCAGGGGGGCTAGCGGGAGCGTTGAGACCCAGTACTTC. The full variable domain, its missing parts supplied by reference TRBV5-4 and TRBJ2-5, is ETGVTQSPTHLIKTRGQQVTLRCSSQSGHNTVSWYQQALGQGPQFIFQYYREEENGRGNFPPRFSGLQFPNYSSELNVNALELDDSALYLCASSRGASGSVETQYFGPGTRLLVL.

Only a few counts were recorded for this clone. DNA for the CDR3: TGTGCCAGCAGGAGGAGCGGGGCGCTCCAAGAGACCCAGTACTTC. As protein: CASRRSGALQETQYF. The rearrangement joins TRBV6-1 to TRBJ2-5, with 7 bases aligning to TRBD2. Germline V gene lookup returns CDR1 MNHNS and CDR2 SASEGT. Trimming removed 6 bases from V and 1 base from J; junction bases left unmatched: 8. This CDR3 comprises 15 residues.